These 16 T cell receptor beta chains share one sample of origin, sequenced in a study of control samples from healthy donors and cancer patients. The method was immunoSEQ multiplex PCR; TCRdb's version includes in-frame clones alone and lacks a portion of them. The data hold around 85,000 clones, with roughly 89% observed a single time. The specimen was blood. These receptor sequences come from a woman in her fifties or sixties in good health.

The CDR3 DNA follows: TGCAGTGCTAGTAGAGGTTCCCTTCGGGACACTGAAGCTTTCTTT. Translated, it gives CSASRGSLRDTEAFF. This chain joins TRBV20-1 and TRBJ1-1; D gene uncertain. Germline values: CDR1 DFQATT, CDR2 SNEGSKA (reference sequence). CDR3 length: 15 amino acids. V was trimmed by 3 bases and J by 3 bases, leaving 17 bases between them.

V and J are TRBV19 and TRBJ2-5; weak D call: TRBD2 (5 bases). Germline CDR1 reads LNHDA; CDR2 reads SQIVND (reference sequence). V was clipped by 3 bases and J by 5 bases, with 10 bases between them. This CDR3 is built from 13 residues. CDR3 bases: TGTGCCAGTAGTATTGGTAGAGGGGAGACCCAGTACTTC. Protein sequence: CASSIGRGETQYF.

The chain employs TRBV5-5 and TRBJ2-6; no clear D gene. Trimming took 4 bases from V and 1 from J, leaving 9 bases between them. The CDR3 sequence is 15 residues long. Looked up from germline, CDR1 is SGHKS and CDR2 is YYEKEE (reference sequence). This CDR3 is CASSGTSSGANVLTF. DNA for the CDR3: TGTGCCAGCAGCGGAACTTCGTCTGGGGCCAACGTCCTGACTTTC. The entire variable domain, with the rest obtained from reference TRBV5-5 and TRBJ2-6, is as follows: DAGVTQSPTHLIKTRGQQVTLRCSPISGHKSVSWYQQVLGQGPQFIFQYYEKEERGRGNFPDRFSARQFPNYSSELNVNALLLGDSALYLCASSGTSSGANVLTFGAGSRLTVL.

The chain uses TRBV6-5 and TRBJ1-2; D possibly corresponds to TRBD1 (6 bases). V shed 7 bases and J shed 8 bases, with 17 bases lying between them. Germline V CDR1 and CDR2: MNHEY, SVGAGI. The CDR3 runs to 13 residues. The CDR3 here is CASNPNGGTGYTF. CDR3 DNA: TGTGCCAGCAATCCCAACGGGGGGACAGGCTACACCTTC.

This chain links TRBV2 with TRBJ1-1; D uncertain. V gave up 7 bases and J gave up 0 bases, with 9 bases separating them. CDR3 length: 13 amino acids. The germline V gene has CDR1 SNHLY and CDR2 FYNNEI. The CDR3 bases are TGTGCCAGCACGAAACTGGTGAACACTGAAGCTTTCTTT. This translates into CASTKLVNTEAFF.

The chain has TRBV2 and TRBJ1-2; no firm D call. Germline V gene lookup returns CDR1 SNHLY and CDR2 FYNNEI. This CDR3 spans 15 amino acids. V lost 0 bases, J lost 4 bases, and 12 bases lay in between. For the CDR3, the DNA is TGTGCCAGCAGTGAAGCTATGGCCCCTCTCTATGGCTACACCTTC. Its translation: CASSEAMAPLYGYTF. The full variable domain, in which reference TRBV2 and TRBJ1-2 provide the parts outside the CDR3, is EPEVTQTPSHQVTQMGQEVILRCVPISNHLYFYWYRQILGQKVEFLVSFYNNEISEKSEIFDDQFSVERPDGSNFTLKIRSTKLEDSAMYFCASSEAMAPLYGYTFGSGTRLTVV.

This chain links TRBV18 with TRBJ2-7; 7 positions match TRBD1. This CDR3 contains 12 residues. CDR1 and CDR2 (germline): KGHSH, LQKENI. With 2 bases clipped from V and 7 bases from J, the junction kept 2 bases outside the gene matches. This CDR3 reads CASSPGTDEQYF. The DNA for the CDR3 is TGTGCCAGCTCACCAGGGACAGATGAGCAGTACTTC.

The chain links TRBV24-1 to TRBJ2-1; D is unclear. From germline, CDR1 is KGHDR and CDR2 SFDVKD. Trimming stripped 4 bases from V and 7 bases from J, with 4 bases between. This CDR3 comprises 11 residues. The CDR3 protein is CATSEANEQFF. The CDR3 coding sequence is TGTGCCACCAGTGAAGCTAATGAGCAGTTCTTC.

DNA for the CDR3: TGTGCCAGCAGTTTATCTTGGGAAGTTAATGAAAAACTGTTTTTT. It encodes CASSLSWEVNEKLFF. This rearrangement joins TRBV27 to TRBJ1-4, with no clear D. The CDR3 covers 15 residues. Germline CDR1 is MNHEY and CDR2 is SMNVEV (reference sequence). The ends were cut back, 0 bases at V and 4 bases at J, with 9 bases in the middle.

V usage is TRBV28 and J usage is TRBJ2-5; 7 bases align to TRBD1. This CDR3 has 16 residues. CDR1 and CDR2 (germline): MDHEN, SYDVKM. With 2 bases clipped from V and 1 base from J, the junction kept 7 bases outside the gene matches. CDR3 residues: CASSLGWTGTQETQYF. DNA for the CDR3: TGTGCCAGCAGTTTAGGCTGGACAGGAACCCAAGAGACCCAGTACTTC.

The chain joins TRBV6-5 to TRBJ2-3; TRBD2 matches 7 bases. Germline CDR1 reads MNHEY; CDR2 reads SVGAGI. J was trimmed by 3 bases and V by 8 bases; bases with no gene match: 8. The CDR3 has 14 amino acids. In DNA, the CDR3 is TGTGCCAGCGACCGGGGAGGGTTTACAGATACGCAGTATTTT. Translation: CASDRGGFTDTQYF.

This clone was seen a single time. The rearrangement links TRBV3-1 (or the pseudogene TRBV3-2) to TRBJ2-7, with 10 bases that match TRBD2. With V trimmed by 3 bases and J by 2 bases, 4 bases remained unmatched. Per germline, CDR1 LGHDT and CDR2 YNNKEL (reference sequence). This CDR3 region has 15 residues. As DNA, the CDR3 is TGTGCCAGCAGCCAGGGCAGCGGGGGGGCCTACGAGCAGTACTTC. This encodes CASSQGSGGAYEQYF.

The V call is TRBV2, the J call TRBJ2-4, with TRBD1 identical over 8 bases. V was pared by 4 bases and J by 4 bases, with 6 bases of the junction left unmatched. The germline gives CDR1 SNHLY, CDR2 FYNNEI. The CDR3 has 15 residues. The CDR3 loop is CASSASDRVKNIQYF. CDR3 sequence (DNA): TGTGCCAGCAGTGCGTCGGACAGGGTGAAAAACATTCAGTACTTC.

The gene calls are TRBV19 and TRBJ1-5; no firm D call. This CDR3 is 16 amino acids long. V dropped 1 base and J dropped 0 bases, with 10 bases sitting between them. Germline V CDR1 and CDR2: LNHDA, SQIVND (reference sequence). CDR3 coding DNA: TGTGCCAGTAGTATAGGGTACGGGATTAGCAATCAGCCCCAGCATTTT. Its translation is CASSIGYGISNQPQHF. Together with reference TRBV19 and TRBJ1-5, the CDR3 gives the full variable domain: DGGITQSPKYLFRKEGQNVTLSCEQNLNHDAMYWYRQDPGQGLRLIYYSQIVNDFQKGDIAEGYSVSREKKESFPLTVTSAQKNPTAFYLCASSIGYGISNQPQHFGDGTRLSIL.

The rearrangement links TRBV15 to TRBJ2-3, with TRBD2 identical over 8 bases. Per the germline V gene, CDR1 is LNHNV and CDR2 is YYDKDF (reference sequence). Losses at the gene ends were 6 bases for V and 3 bases for J; bases not matched to a gene: 2. CDR3 length: 13 amino acids. CDR3 nucleotide sequence: TGTGCCACCAGAAGCGGGAGTACAGATACGCAGTATTTT. It translates to CATRSGSTDTQYF.

V gene TRBV28 combines with J gene TRBJ1-5; TRBD1 is a possible D gene (5 bases). The CDR3 has 15 residues. V lost 6 bases and J lost 0, with 12 bases in between. Germline values: CDR1 MDHEN, CDR2 SYDVKM. CDR3 sequence: CASSEPGTSNQPQHF. The CDR3 coding sequence is TGTGCCAGCAGCGAACCCGGGACTAGCAATCAGCCCCAGCATTTT.